Shown below are 29 T cell receptor beta chains from a single sample sequenced in a study of OX40 agonist ivuxolimab in advanced cancers. The repertoire was sequenced with immunoSEQ multiplex PCR; TCRdb's copy has only in-frame clones and lacks some. The table includes more than 40,000 clones, approximately 80% detected once. This sample comprised CD4+ or CD8+ T cells sorted from blood, obtained in a trial of the OX40 agonist ivuxolimab. The receptor set was obtained from an adult with an advanced solid tumor such as melanoma, head and neck, liver or kidney cancer.

The V call is TRBV6-1, the J call TRBJ2-5; perhaps TRBD2 as D (7 bases). Trimming took 8 bases from V and 1 from J, leaving 8 bases between them. This CDR3 region has 12 residues. Looked up from germline, CDR1 is MNHNS and CDR2 is SASEGT. CDR3 bases: TGTGCCAGCGCGGGGGCCCAAGAGACCCAGTACTTC. Translated: CASAGAQETQYF.

This rearrangement joins TRBV5-1 to TRBJ2-1; D call uncertain. Germline V lookup: CDR1 SGHRS, CDR2 YFSETQ. Trimming stripped 5 bases from V and 2 bases from J, with 14 bases between. The CDR3 has 15 residues. CDR3 amino acids: CASRIDGPTYNEQFF. The CDR3 region has the DNA TGCGCCAGCAGGATTGATGGACCAACCTACAATGAGCAGTTCTTC.

The V gene is TRBV7-8, the J gene TRBJ1-5, with D tentatively TRBD1 (5 bases). There are 14 residues in the CDR3. Germline V gene sequence: CDR1 SGHVS, CDR2 FQNEAQ. V lost 5 bases and J 3 bases, leaving 11 bases between the germline ends. CDR3 DNA sequence: TGTGCCAGCAGCCTCGACAGCTACAATCAGCCCCAGCATTTT. Its protein is CASSLDSYNQPQHF.

The chain combines TRBV9 with TRBJ2-2; 11 bases align to TRBD2. The CDR3 covers 16 residues. Germline V lookup: CDR1 SGDLS, CDR2 YYNGEE. Trimming cost V 4 bases and J 5 bases; bases outside gene matches: 7. CDR3 nucleotide sequence: TGTGCCAGCAGCACTCGTCTAGCGGGAGGAACCGGGGAGCTGTTTTTT. Residues: CASSTRLAGGTGELFF.

The V call is TRBV28, the J call TRBJ2-1, with TRBD2 as a possible D gene (5 bases). This CDR3 comprises 15 residues. Germline V gene lookup returns CDR1 MDHEN and CDR2 SYDVKM. The V end was cut by 3 bases, the J end by 9 bases, with 18 bases between. Written as DNA, the CDR3 is TGTGCCAGCAGTTTTACCGGGAAGGGTAGGAGTGAGCAGTTCTTC. It codes for CASSFTGKGRSEQFF.

The chain employs TRBV6-5 and TRBJ1-5; weak D call: TRBD1 (6 bases). Germline V gene sequence: CDR1 MNHEY, CDR2 SVGAGI. This CDR3 has 15 residues. Trimming pared 7 bases from V and 6 bases from J, leaving 19 bases between. Here the CDR3 reads CASKTLRGAAQPQHF. In nucleotides, the CDR3 is TGTGCCAGCAAAACCTTAAGGGGGGCTGCTCAGCCCCAGCATTTT.

V and J are TRBV6-4 and TRBJ2-5; the D gene is possibly TRBD1 (5 bases). The V end was cut by 6 bases, the J end by 3 bases, with 11 bases between. Germline V gene lookup returns CDR1 MRHNA and CDR2 SNTAGT. This CDR3 is built from 13 residues. The CDR3 bases are TGTGCCAGCAGCATAGGGGCAAAAGAGACCCAGTACTTC. As protein: CASSIGAKETQYF.

This chain uses TRBV6-1 with TRBJ1-6; unclear D gene. This CDR3 has 13 residues. CDR1 and CDR2 (germline): MNHNS, SASEGT. With 7 bases removed from V and 10 bases from J, the gap between germline ends came to 14 bases. The CDR3 DNA is TGTGCCAGCAAACCGGCACGCAGGTCACCCCTCCACTTT. Amino acids: CASKPARRSPLHF.

This rearrangement joins TRBV18 to TRBJ1-1, with D uncertain. The CDR3 runs 14 residues. V lost 4 bases, J lost 0 bases, and 9 bases lay in between. Per germline, CDR1 KGHSH and CDR2 LQKENI. CDR3 sequence: CASSRERVNTEAFF. The CDR3 coding sequence is TGTGCCAGCTCACGGGAGAGGGTGAACACTGAAGCTTTCTTT.

The V and J genes are TRBV2 and TRBJ2-1; D uncertain. The V end was cut by 8 bases, the J end by 8 bases, with 13 bases between. The CDR3 length is 12 residues. CDR1 SNHLY and CDR2 FYNNEI come from the germline V gene. CDR3 nucleotide sequence: TGTGCCAGCGTGAAACTTGTTCATGAGCAGTTCTTC. This translates into CASVKLVHEQFF.

This chain uses TRBV7-3 with TRBJ1-4; D gene unclear. Deletions cut 2 bases from V and 0 bases from J, with 10 bases between. Per germline, CDR1 SGHTA and CDR2 FQGTGA. There are 16 residues in the CDR3. CDR3 sequence (DNA): TGTGCCAGCAGCTTAGGGGTGGGGACAACTAATGAAAAACTGTTTTTT. It specifies CASSLGVGTTNEKLFF.

This clone was found a few times. This sequence joins TRBV5-1 and TRBJ1-1, with D possibly being TRBD1 (5 bases). CDR3 size: 14 residues. Germline-derived CDR1 and CDR2 are SGHRS and YFSETQ. V was pared by 5 bases and J by 6 bases, with 17 bases between. The CDR3 bases are TGCGCCAGCAGAGGGGTGGGGGGAGAGGCTGAAGCTTTCTTT. This encodes CASRGVGGEAEAFF. Based on the CDR3 plus reference TRBV5-1 and TRBJ1-1, the full variable domain is KAGVTQTPRYLIKTRGQQVTLSCSPISGHRSVSWYQQTPGQGLQFLFEYFSETQRNKGNFPGRFSGRQFSNSRSEMNVSTLELGDSALYLCASRGVGGEAEAFFGQGTRLTVV.

This clone was found a few times. The chain has TRBV4-1 and TRBJ2-2; D could derive from TRBD1 or TRBD2 (5 bases each). The germline gives CDR1 MGHRA, CDR2 YSYEKL. V lost 0 bases to trimming and J lost 4 bases, with 12 bases between them. The CDR3 extends over 16 amino acids. Written as DNA, the CDR3 is TGCGCCAGCAGCCAAGATTCCCAGAGGGGCACCGGGGAGCTGTTTTTT. This gives the protein CASSQDSQRGTGELFF.

The gene calls are TRBV6-1 and TRBJ1-5; D is perhaps TRBD1 (6 bases). Germline CDR1 is MNHNS and CDR2 is SASEGT. The V and J ends lost 7 bases and 3 bases respectively, with 10 bases between them. CDR3 size: 13 residues. The CDR3 DNA sequence: TGTGCCAGCACGAGGGGGGTCAATCAGCCCCAGCATTTT. Translation gives CASTRGVNQPQHF.

The V gene is TRBV6-1, the J gene TRBJ2-4; the D gene is possibly TRBD2 (5 bases). The germline gives CDR1 MNHNS, CDR2 SASEGT. The CDR3 spans 14 residues. V shed 6 bases and J shed 3 bases, with 12 bases lying between them. CDR3 DNA sequence: TGTGCCAGCAGGACCCTAGAGGGCAAAAACATTCAGTACTTC. Encoded protein: CASRTLEGKNIQYF.

The chain joins TRBV19 to TRBJ2-7; TRBD2 matches 13 bases. V was clipped by 5 bases and J by 2 bases; unmatched bases: 15. CDR1 is LNHDA, CDR2 SQIVND, per germline (reference sequence). The length of the CDR3 is 19 residues. CDR3 nucleotides: TGTGCCAGTAGTGTTGACAGTGGGTCAGGACTAGCGGGAGCCTACGAGCAGTACTTC. It translates to CASSVDSGSGLAGAYEQYF.

V and J are TRBV6-1 and TRBJ1-2; D is ambiguous. CDR1 and CDR2 from the germline V gene are MNHNS and SASEGT. CDR3 length: 13 amino acids. V lost 3 bases and J lost 8, with 13 bases in between. This CDR3 is CASSDPRKPGYTF. The CDR3 nucleotides are TGTGCCAGCAGTGACCCAAGAAAACCGGGCTACACCTTC.

J is TRBJ1-4 and V is TRBV7-6, with D uncertain. CDR1 is SGHVS and CDR2 is FNYEAQ in the germline V gene. The CDR3 is 14 amino acids. Trimming removed 1 base at V and 12 bases at J, with 15 bases between. CDR3 sequence (DNA): TGTGCCAGCAGCTTAGTAGTCGGTTCCGGGGAACTGTTTTTT. Protein sequence: CASSLVVGSGELFF.

The chain joins TRBV2 to TRBJ1-3; TRBD1 might be the D (6 bases). The CDR3 extends over 13 amino acids. CDR1 is SNHLY, CDR2 FYNNEI, per germline. The germline V and J ends were trimmed by 7 bases and 3 bases, with 10 bases remaining between them. CDR3 sequence reads: CASNREVGNTIYF. In DNA, the CDR3 is TGTGCCAGCAACAGGGAGGTTGGAAACACCATATATTTT.

V gene TRBV6-1 combines with J gene TRBJ1-2, with 9 bases identical to TRBD1. The length of the CDR3 is 14 residues. The V and J ends lost 4 bases and 8 bases, in that order; junction bases with no gene match: 8. Germline V gene sequence: CDR1 MNHNS, CDR2 SASEGT. The CDR3 DNA reads TGTGCCAGCAGTGGGAATAACAGGGGGCGAGGCTACACCTTC. Amino acids: CASSGNNRGRGYTF.

This clone showed up just a few times. This chain connects TRBV28 to TRBJ1-6; weak D call: TRBD1 (6 bases). The CDR3 has 14 amino acids. Germline V CDR1 and CDR2: MDHEN, SYDVKM. V was trimmed by 3 bases and J by 10 bases, leaving 13 bases between them. Here the CDR3 reads CASSFYREGSPLHF. CDR3 coding DNA: TGTGCCAGCAGTTTTTACAGGGAAGGCTCACCCCTCCACTTT.

The V gene is TRBV10-3, the J gene TRBJ1-5; no definite D call. The CDR3 contains 13 residues. The germline CDR1 and CDR2 sequences are ENHRY and SYGVKD. Trimming stripped 4 bases from V and 3 bases from J, with 7 bases between. The CDR3 nucleotides read TGTGCCATCAGTGGGCACAACAATCAGCCCCAGCATTTT. This gives the protein CAISGHNNQPQHF.

This clone came up a few times. The rearrangement links TRBV19 to TRBJ1-5, with 11 bases identical to TRBD1. This CDR3 contains 15 residues. Germline CDR1 LNHDA, CDR2 SQIVND (reference sequence). V shed 7 bases, J shed 2 bases, and the junction held 4 bases outside the gene matches. CDR3 in amino acids: CASTRGQGGNQPQHF. Written as DNA, the CDR3 is TGTGCCAGTACCAGGGGACAGGGGGGCAATCAGCCCCAGCATTTT.

This sequence joins TRBV6-6 and TRBJ1-1, with D maybe TRBD1 (5 bases). The CDR3 totals 15 residues. Germline lookup yields CDR1 MNHNY and CDR2 SVGAGI (reference sequence). Trimming took 7 bases from V and 1 from J, leaving 16 bases between them. The CDR3 nucleotides read TGTGCCAGCAATAAAAGGTTCCAGGGGAACACTGAAGCTTTCTTT. It yields the protein CASNKRFQGNTEAFF.

This rearrangement joins TRBV28 to TRBJ2-3, with 7 positions matching TRBD2. This CDR3 comprises 12 residues. From germline, CDR1 is MDHEN and CDR2 SYDVKM. V lost 7 bases to trimming and J lost 4 bases; unmatched junction nucleotides: 2. The CDR3 loop is CASNGRADTQYF. The CDR3 region has the DNA TGTGCCAGCAATGGGAGGGCAGATACGCAGTATTTT.

The rearrangement links TRBV28 to TRBJ1-1, with D uncertain. Trimming stripped 4 bases from V and 3 bases from J, with 3 bases between. Germline V gene sequence: CDR1 MDHEN, CDR2 SYDVKM. The CDR3 loop spans 11 amino acids. The CDR3 is CASSSYTEAFF. The CDR3 region has the DNA TGTGCCAGCAGTTCGTACACTGAAGCTTTCTTT.

The rearrangement uses TRBV11-2 and TRBJ1-4; 8 bases agree with TRBD1. The CDR3 sequence is 15 residues long. The V segment lost 8 bases and the J segment 5 bases; nucleotides outside the gene matches: 10. CDR1 is SGHAT and CDR2 is FQNNGV in the germline V gene. CDR3 nucleotide sequence: TGTGCCAGCCTGAAGAAAGGACAGGGAAATGAAAAACTGTTTTTT. This sequence encodes CASLKKGQGNEKLFF.

Judged by abundance, this clone is medium-sized. This rearrangement joins TRBV6-5 to TRBJ1-5, with D tentatively TRBD1 (5 bases). CDR3 length: 13 residues. V lost 5 bases and J lost 3, with 8 bases in between. Germline loops: CDR1 MNHEY, CDR2 SVGAGI. In DNA, the CDR3 is TGTGCCAGCAGTCGACAGTTCAATCAGCCCCAGCATTTT. Amino acids: CASSRQFNQPQHF.

This chain uses TRBV27 with TRBJ2-2, with D possibly TRBD1 on 6 matching bases. Germline CDR1 is MNHEY and CDR2 is SMNVEV (reference sequence). The V end was cut by 1 base, the J end by 3 bases, with 6 bases between. This CDR3 spans 14 amino acids. The CDR3 nucleotides are TGTGCCAGCAGTTTATACAGGGACACCGGGGAGCTGTTTTTT. Its protein is CASSLYRDTGELFF.